One and the same sample provided the 22 T cell receptor beta chains below, sequenced in a study of identical twins. TCRdb reprocessed the 5' RACE reads via MiXCR and lists one record per CDR3 protein. The repertoire consists of 420,000 or so distinct CDR3 sequences, with around 18% occurring once and the leading ten covering less than 15%. Material: naive T cells sorted from blood. All receptors derive from a man in his fifties or sixties in good health.

There are many counts of this clonotype. The CDR3 nucleotides read TGCGCCAGCAGCCAGGGGGGTGGGTATGAAGCTTTCTTT. Translating gives CASSQGGGYEAFF. The chain is built from TRBV4-3 and TRBJ1-1, with D possibly being TRBD1 (5 bases). V lost 3 bases and J lost 7, with 12 bases in between. This CDR3 comprises 13 residues. Germline V lookup: CDR1 LGHNA, CDR2 YSLEER.

The V and J genes are TRBV7-9 and TRBJ1-4; D is ambiguous. V was pared by 0 bases and J by 5 bases, with 7 bases between. The CDR3 runs to 14 residues. CDR1 is SEHNR and CDR2 is FQNEAQ in the germline V gene (reference sequence). In DNA form, the CDR3 reads TGTGCCAGCAGCTTAGCCGGATGGAATGAAAAACTGTTTTTT. Translating it yields CASSLAGWNEKLFF.

In this sample, this clonotype turned up a few times. V and J are TRBV4-3 and TRBJ1-2, with D perhaps TRBD1 (5 bases). V was shortened by 7 bases and J by 0 bases, with 15 bases between the two germline ends. Germline V gene lookup returns CDR1 LGHNA and CDR2 YSLEER. The CDR3 extends over 15 amino acids. The CDR3 nucleotides are TGCGCCAGCACCCCCGGGACCGCGGCTAACTATGGCTACACCTTC. It yields the protein CASTPGTAANYGYTF.

This clonotype has a count of ten or more. The chain recombines TRBV18 with TRBJ2-1; D is perhaps TRBD1 or TRBD2 (5 bases each). V lost 3 bases, J lost 2 bases, and 11 bases lay in between. From germline, CDR1 is KGHSH and CDR2 LQKENI. The CDR3 sequence is 15 residues long. The CDR3 DNA reads as TGTGCCAGCTCACCGAGGGACGGGACCTACAATGAGCAGTTCTTC. This translates into CASSPRDGTYNEQFF.

The J gene is TRBJ1-5, the V gene TRBV20-1, with 10 positions matching TRBD1. Germline lookup yields CDR1 DFQATT and CDR2 SNEGSKA (reference sequence). V was clipped by 3 bases and J by 6 bases; unmatched bases: 5. CDR3 length equals 14 residues. The CDR3 nucleotides read TGCAGTGCTAGGACAGGGGGCGCGGGTCAGCCCCAGCATTTT. Its protein product is CSARTGGAGQPQHF.

In its sample, this clonotype was seen a few times. The chain recombines TRBV25-1 with TRBJ1-6; 7 bases line up with TRBD1. Germline V gives CDR1 MGHDK, CDR2 SYGVNS. Unmatched junction bases numbered 9, after V lost 2 bases and J lost 5 bases. The CDR3 is 17 amino acids. The DNA of the CDR3 is TGTGCCAGCAGTGAAGGCTCTACCGGGACAGATAATTCACCCCTCCACTTT. Translation gives CASSEGSTGTDNSPLHF.

This clonotype has at least ten counts. The gene calls are TRBV11-2 and TRBJ1-6; D call uncertain. V gave up 2 bases and J gave up 0 bases, with 5 bases separating them. CDR1 and CDR2 from the germline V gene are SGHAT and FQNNGV. This CDR3 has 15 amino acids. The CDR3 is CASSLKGSYNSPLHF. The CDR3 coding sequence is TGTGCCAGCAGCTTAAAAGGCTCCTATAATTCACCCCTCCACTTT.

This clonotype was recorded many times. The chain carries TRBV20-1 and TRBJ2-1, with D maybe TRBD1 (6 bases). CDR3 length: 14 residues. The germline V and J ends were trimmed by 0 bases and 5 bases, with 11 bases remaining between them. In germline, CDR1 is DFQATT, CDR2 SNEGSKA (reference sequence). CDR3 in DNA: TGCAGTGCTAGAGATCTCGGGGACAACAATGAGCAGTTCTTC. It codes for CSARDLGDNNEQFF.

This clonotype was detected ten times or more. V and J are TRBV5-1 and TRBJ2-1; D is possibly TRBD2 (5 bases). The ends were cut back, 7 bases at V and 6 bases at J, with 20 bases in the middle. The germline gives CDR1 SGHRS, CDR2 YFSETQ. The CDR3 sequence is 15 residues long. CDR3 in amino acids: CASRSTMGLGNEQFF. CDR3 DNA: TGCGCCAGCCGCTCGACTATGGGTCTCGGCAATGAGCAGTTCTTC. The variable domain in full, with the rest retrieved from reference TRBV5-1 and TRBJ2-1, is KAGVTQTPRYLIKTRGQQVTLSCSPISGHRSVSWYQQTPGQGLQFLFEYFSETQRNKGNFPGRFSGRQFSNSRSEMNVSTLELGDSALYLCASRSTMGLGNEQFFGPGTRLTVL.

The rearrangement uses TRBV10-3 and TRBJ1-3; D not certain. CDR3 length equals 17 residues. Germline lookup yields CDR1 ENHRY and CDR2 SYGVKD. V shed 1 base and J shed 0 bases, with 13 bases lying between them. The CDR3 coding sequence is TGTGCCATCAGTGAGTTATACCGAACTAGCTCTGGAAACACCATATATTTT. This sequence encodes CAISELYRTSSGNTIYF.

V usage is TRBV20-1 and J usage is TRBJ1-1, with a possible D match to TRBD1 (6 bases). From germline, CDR1 is DFQATT and CDR2 SNEGSKA (reference sequence). The length of the CDR3 is 13 residues. Trimming took 0 bases from V and 1 from J, leaving 6 bases between them. In DNA, the CDR3 is TGCAGTGCTAGAGACAGGGGGAACACTGAAGCTTTCTTT. Translated, it gives CSARDRGNTEAFF.

This chain joins TRBV9 and TRBJ2-5, with 9 positions matching TRBD2. In germline, CDR1 is SGDLS, CDR2 YYNGEE. The CDR3 is 15 amino acids. The V segment lost 3 bases and the J segment 1 base; nucleotides outside the gene matches: 4. The chain's CDR3 is CASSASGRPQETQYF. The CDR3 DNA reads TGTGCCAGCAGCGCGAGCGGGAGGCCCCAAGAGACCCAGTACTTC.

Note on this clonotype: This may arise from a read error, as a much more abundant clone is one base away. This chain uses TRBV27 with TRBJ2-7; D might be TRBD2 (6 bases). CDR1 is MNHEY and CDR2 is SMNVEV in the germline V gene (reference sequence). The CDR3 is 13 amino acids. CDR3 in DNA: TGTCCCAGCAGTTCGGGACGGGGGTACGAGCAGTACTTC. Its translation: CPSSSGRGYEQYF.

This clonotype was detected a few times. J is TRBJ2-7 and V is TRBV20-1; D remains unclear. Germline V CDR1 and CDR2: DFQATT, SNEGSKA (reference sequence). The CDR3 is 16 residues long. Trimming stripped 4 bases from V and 0 bases from J, with 19 bases between. CDR3 DNA sequence: TGCAGTGCTACCTCCCCTAGTAGGCTCCTCTCCTACGAGCAGTACTTC. Translated, it gives CSATSPSRLLSYEQYF.

This clonotype showed up just a few times. The chain carries TRBV6-2 or TRBV6-3 and TRBJ1-5; tentatively, D is TRBD1 (5 bases). CDR1 and CDR2 from the germline V gene are MNHEY and SVGEGT. V was shortened by 5 bases and J by 2 bases, with 16 bases between the two germline ends. The CDR3 loop spans 16 amino acids. The CDR3 nucleotides are TGTGCCAGCAGTAATGGGCGAGGGGAGGGCAATCAGCCCCAGCATTTT. It codes for CASSNGRGEGNQPQHF.

This clonotype was recorded at least ten times. The chain employs TRBV4-2 and TRBJ2-7; TRBD2 might be the D (7 bases). V lost 0 bases and J 2 bases, leaving 17 bases between the germline ends. The CDR3 runs 17 residues. The germline gives CDR1 LGHNA, CDR2 YNFKEQ. CDR3 in amino acids: CASSQESGGPRTYEQYF. The CDR3 coding sequence is TGTGCCAGCAGCCAAGAATCCGGGGGGCCCCGAACCTACGAGCAGTACTTC.

This clonotype was observed at least ten times. The V and J genes are TRBV12-3 or TRBV12-4 and TRBJ2-2; 7 bases are shared with TRBD2. V shed 1 base and J 6 bases; nucleotides not matched to a gene: 5. The CDR3 spans 15 residues. The CDR3 loop is CASSLGRRGSGELFF. CDR3 sequence (DNA): TGTGCCAGCAGTTTAGGCAGGCGGGGGTCCGGGGAGCTGTTTTTT.

This clonotype has at least ten counts. The genes are TRBV28 and TRBJ2-5; TRBD2 matches 10 bases. There are 16 residues in the CDR3. After removal of 1 base from V and 6 bases from J, the junction contained 8 bases not matched to a gene. Germline loops: CDR1 MDHEN, CDR2 SYDVKM. The CDR3 sequence: CASSLSPSGSRKTQYF. Written as DNA, the CDR3 is TGTGCCAGCAGTTTATCCCCTAGCGGGAGCAGAAAGACCCAGTACTTC.

This clonotype was found many times. The chain uses TRBV15 and TRBJ2-7; 7 positions match TRBD1. The CDR3 is 14 residues long. Per germline, CDR1 LNHNV and CDR2 YYDKDF (reference sequence). Trimming at V came to 3 bases and at J to 1 base, leaving 3 bases not matched to a gene. The CDR3 loop reads CATSSPTGSYEQYF. The CDR3 nucleotides read TGTGCCACCAGCAGCCCGACAGGGTCCTACGAGCAGTACTTC.

This clonotype was recorded at least ten times. V and J are TRBV27 and TRBJ2-1; 9 positions agree with TRBD2. Germline V gene lookup returns CDR1 MNHEY and CDR2 SMNVEV (reference sequence). This CDR3 is built from 12 residues. V dropped 6 bases and J dropped 13; count of bases not matched to a gene: 7. The CDR3 reads CASSLAGDGQFF. Here the CDR3 DNA reads TGTGCCAGCAGCTTAGCGGGAGATGGTCAGTTCTTC.

This clonotype was detected only a few times. The chain is built from TRBV20-1 and TRBJ1-2; D is unclear. CDR1 is DFQATT and CDR2 is SNEGSKA in the germline V gene (reference sequence). The CDR3 contains 10 residues. V lost 3 bases and J 8 bases, leaving 7 bases between the germline ends. CDR3 region: CSARAEGYTF. For the CDR3, the DNA is TGCAGTGCTAGGGCAGAAGGCTACACCTTC.

The rearrangement uses TRBV5-1 and TRBJ2-1, with 8 bases aligning to TRBD2. The CDR3 contains 14 residues. J lost 6 bases, V lost 5 bases, and 7 bases had no gene match. Germline CDR1 reads SGHRS; CDR2 reads YFSETQ. The CDR3 region has the DNA TGCGCCAGCAGTTCCGCCCTAGCGGGCAATGAGCAGTTCTTC. Protein: CASSSALAGNEQFF.